Listed below are T cell receptor beta chains from one sample, sequenced in a study of regulatory T cells in long-lasting Graves disease. TCRdb redid the calling of the multiplex PCR reads with MiXCR, one entry per CDR3 protein. The data hold fewer than 650,000 distinct CDR3 sequences, with roughly 15% observed a single time. This same sample was also part of a study on T cells in Graves' hyperthyroidism and ophthalmopathy.

Sequenced material: peripheral blood mononuclear cells (PBMCs), taken at new diagnosis, from a patient treated with antithyroid drugs. The receptors derive from a woman aged 30 to 39 with Graves disease. Both conserved end residues are part of each CDR3. A D gene is named only where the DNA matches it firmly. Only some rows state a clone size, as once, few, many or a class for expanded clones.

clone_size j_call d_call v_call cdr3_nt cdr3_aa
- TRBJ2-3 TRBD2 TRBV20-1 TGCAGTGCTAGTGCAGGACTAGCGGCAAGCACAGATACGCAGTATTTT CSASAGLAASTDTQYF
- TRBJ1-1 - TRBV14 TGTGCCAGCAGCCAACAGGGTTCAGTGTGGAACACTGAAGCTTTCTTT CASSQQGSVWNTEAFF
- TRBJ2-3 - TRBV6-2/TRBV6-3 TGTGCCAGCAGTGCCCGGAGAGGGTCGGTCACAGATACGCAGTATTTT CASSARRGSVTDTQYF
- TRBJ2-5 - TRBV6-1 TGCGCCAGCAGTGAGTTCCGGGGCCACAAACAAGAGACCCAGTACTTC CASSEFRGHKQETQYF
few TRBJ2-7 - TRBV15 TGTGCCACCAGCCTGGGACCCACCTACGAGCAGTACTTC CATSLGPTYEQYF
few TRBJ1-3 - TRBV20-1 TGCAGTGCTCCTTGGACCGACCCGTTCTCTGGAAACACCATATATTTT CSAPWTDPFSGNTIYF
- TRBJ1-1 TRBD1 TRBV18 TGTGCCAGCTCAGCCAGCTTCAGGGGGAATGAGGATGAAGCTTTCTTT CASSASFRGNEDEAFF
many TRBJ2-7 - TRBV7-9 TGTGCCAGCAGCTTAGCGCCTGGATACGAGCAGTACTTC CASSLAPGYEQYF
- TRBJ2-7 - TRBV5-1 TGCGCCAGCAGCGTTACTAGCCCATACGAGCAGTACTTC CASSVTSPYEQYF
- TRBJ2-6 - TRBV5-1 TGCGCCAGCACCTCGAGAGGGCCCACTGGGGCCAACGTCCTGACTTTC CASTSRGPTGANVLTF